These 32 T cell receptor beta chains were all obtained from the same sample, sequenced in a study of blood T cell repertoires in COVID-19. TCRdb's table, derived via immunoSEQ multiplex PCR, lists solely in-frame clones and lacks some. The sample carries under 450,000 clones, approximately 77% recorded once. Sample: peripheral blood. These receptors originate from a human donor with acute or convalescent COVID-19. The donor label of this sample is uncertain.

The chain links TRBV3-1 (or the pseudogene TRBV3-2) to TRBJ2-7; maybe TRBD2 (6 bases). CDR1 LGHDT and CDR2 YNNKEL come from the germline V gene (reference sequence). The V end lost 4 bases, the J end lost 3 bases, and 16 bases lay between the germline ends. The CDR3 is 15 amino acids. CDR3 nucleotides: TGTGCCAGCAGCCCCCAGTGGGGGGTGAACTACGAGCAGTACTTC. Translation: CASSPQWGVNYEQYF.

CDR3 sequence reads: CASTGTGNSPLHF. Written as DNA, the CDR3 is TGTGCCAGCACAGGAACAGGGAATTCACCCCTCCACTTT. V usage is TRBV2 and J usage is TRBJ1-6; possible D gene TRBD1, 6 bases. In germline, CDR1 is SNHLY, CDR2 FYNNEI. There are 13 residues in the CDR3. V was trimmed by 7 bases and J by 7 bases, leaving 11 bases between them.

The genes are TRBV2 and TRBJ2-1; 13 nucleotides match TRBD2. This CDR3 has 15 residues. V lost 7 bases to trimming and J lost 5 bases; unmatched junction nucleotides: 5. The V gene's germline CDR1 is SNHLY and CDR2 FYNNEI. In DNA form, the CDR3 reads TGTGCCAGCACCGTGACTAGCGGGAGGCACAATGAGCAGTTCTTC. This sequence encodes CASTVTSGRHNEQFF.

CDR3 sequence (DNA): TGTGCCAGCAGGGCATCAGGGTATCAGCCCCAGCATTTT. It encodes CASRASGYQPQHF. The rearrangement uses TRBV28 and TRBJ1-5, with D tentatively TRBD1 (5 bases). The ends were cut back, 6 bases at V and 5 bases at J, with 11 bases in the middle. The V gene's germline CDR1 is MDHEN and CDR2 SYDVKM. The CDR3 is 13 residues long.

The J gene is TRBJ1-4, the V gene TRBV11-2; D might be TRBD1 (6 bases). Germline loops: CDR1 SGHAT, CDR2 FQNNGV. Trimming took off 8 bases at V and 8 bases at J, with 18 bases between the two ends. The length of the CDR3 is 14 residues. The CDR3 sequence is CASSGGGLQEKLFF. The CDR3 DNA follows: TGTGCCAGCTCGGGGGGCGGGCTCCAAGAAAAACTGTTTTTT.

This rearrangement joins TRBV7-8 to TRBJ2-1; 10 nucleotides match TRBD2. Germline CDR1 reads SGHVS; CDR2 reads FQNEAQ. The V and J ends lost 1 base and 8 bases, in that order; junction bases with no gene match: 11. The length of the CDR3 is 17 residues. The CDR3 loop is CASSLVPSGGRTYEQFF. The CDR3 DNA is TGTGCCAGCAGCTTAGTGCCTAGCGGGGGTAGGACCTATGAGCAGTTCTTC.

This clone was counted between two and nine times. CDR3 in DNA: TGTGCCAGCAGCCGGACAGCTAACTATGGCTACACCTTC. Translation gives CASSRTANYGYTF. The genes are TRBV7-6 and TRBJ1-2; the D gene is possibly TRBD1 (6 bases). V was shortened by 5 bases and J by 0 bases, with 7 bases between the two germline ends. The length of the CDR3 is 13 residues. Germline CDR1 SGHVS, CDR2 FNYEAQ.

The chain is built from TRBV5-1 and TRBJ1-1; D is undetermined. V lost 5 bases, J lost 4 bases, and 15 bases lay in between. Germline CDR1 SGHRS, CDR2 YFSETQ. This CDR3 is built from 14 residues. Here the CDR3 reads CASRETVGSTEAFF. CDR3 nucleotide sequence: TGCGCCAGCAGAGAAACAGTGGGGAGCACTGAAGCTTTCTTT.

The chain employs TRBV28 and TRBJ2-5, with D possibly matching TRBD1 (5 bases). Trimming pared 3 bases from V and 5 bases from J, leaving 16 bases between. CDR3 length: 15 residues. Looked up from germline, CDR1 is MDHEN and CDR2 is SYDVKM. The CDR3 region is CASSLSPGLGETQYF. The CDR3 region has the DNA TGTGCCAGCAGTTTGTCCCCAGGGTTGGGGGAGACCCAGTACTTC.

This CDR3 reads CASEGGFEAFF. DNA for the CDR3: TGTGCCAGTGAGGGGGGGTTTGAAGCTTTCTTT. V usage is TRBV6-5 and J usage is TRBJ1-1; D perhaps matches TRBD1 (6 bases). Between the trimmed V and J ends, which lost 9 bases and 7 bases, there was a span of 12 bases. The CDR3 has 11 amino acids. CDR1 and CDR2 from the germline V gene are MNHEY and SVGAGI.

The chain couples TRBV7-2 to TRBJ2-1, with D maybe TRBD2 (6 bases). V was pared by 1 base and J by 8 bases, with 12 bases between. The CDR3 contains 14 residues. CDR1 SGHTA and CDR2 FQGNSA come from the germline V gene. Here the CDR3 DNA reads TGTGCCAGCAGCTTAGTTTGGGAGGTTCATGAGCAGTTCTTC. Translated: CASSLVWEVHEQFF.

This clone appeared once. The chain carries TRBV15 and TRBJ1-5; D remains unclear. Trimming took 0 bases from V and 0 from J, leaving 6 bases between them. Germline V gene lookup returns CDR1 LNHNV and CDR2 YYDKDF (reference sequence). The CDR3 is 15 residues long. CDR3 in DNA: TGTGCCACCAGCAGAGAGGCTCATAGCAATCAGCCCCAGCATTTT. This translates into CATSREAHSNQPQHF.

V gene TRBV27 combines with J gene TRBJ2-1, with D possibly being TRBD2 (5 bases). The V and J ends lost 0 bases and 3 bases respectively, with 24 bases between them. Germline V gene data show CDR1 as MNHEY and CDR2 as SMNVEV (reference sequence). The CDR3 runs 20 residues. For the CDR3, the DNA is TGTGCCAGCAGTTTATCCCCGCACCGGCGTGAGGGTCTAAACTACAATGAGCAGTTCTTC. Amino acid sequence: CASSLSPHRREGLNYNEQFF.

The V gene is TRBV2, the J gene TRBJ2-7; a weak D match, TRBD2 (5 bases). The CDR3 runs 15 residues. The ends were cut back, 0 bases at V and 0 bases at J, with 9 bases in the middle. Germline CDR1 reads SNHLY; CDR2 reads FYNNEI. The DNA for the CDR3 is TGTGCCAGCAGTGAAGCCAGCGGACCCTCCTACGAGCAGTACTTC. This encodes CASSEASGPSYEQYF. Drawing the rest from reference TRBV2 and TRBJ2-7, the complete variable domain is EPEVTQTPSHQVTQMGQEVILRCVPISNHLYFYWYRQILGQKVEFLVSFYNNEISEKSEIFDDQFSVERPDGSNFTLKIRSTKLEDSAMYFCASSEASGPSYEQYFGPGTRLTVT.

The V call is TRBV18, the J call TRBJ1-4; TRBD1 is a possible D gene (5 bases). Trimming removed 1 base from V and 6 bases from J, with 15 bases in between. The CDR3 has 16 residues. Germline CDR1 reads KGHSH; CDR2 reads LQKENI. The CDR3 bases are TGTGCCAGCTCACCACTGCAGGGAAGTCTGGATGAAAAACTGTTTTTT. It specifies CASSPLQGSLDEKLFF.

This clone was seen many times. The rearrangement uses TRBV6-4 and TRBJ2-3; TRBD2 aligns across 10 bases. Per germline, CDR1 MRHNA and CDR2 SNTAGT. V dropped 4 bases and J dropped 5; count of bases not matched to a gene: 6. The CDR3 contains 15 residues. CDR3 DNA sequence: TGTGCCAGCAGTGCCCTCAGCGGGGGGGGAGATACGCAGTATTTT. It codes for CASSALSGGGDTQYF.

Only one count was recorded for this clone. V is TRBV18 and J is TRBJ1-1; no clear D. V gave up 3 bases and J gave up 8 bases, with 10 bases separating them. Germline assignment: CDR1 KGHSH and CDR2 LQKENI. The CDR3 consists of 12 residues. The CDR3 nucleotides read TGTGCCAGCTCACCCGACTCCTACGAAGCTTTCTTT. This translates into CASSPDSYEAFF.

This chain connects TRBV10-3 to TRBJ2-5; 10 nucleotides line up with TRBD2. V shed 3 bases, J shed 0 bases, and the junction held 4 bases outside the gene matches. CDR1 and CDR2 from the germline V gene are ENHRY and SYGVKD. There are 16 residues in the CDR3. The CDR3 region has the DNA TGTGCCATCAGTGACTCTAGCGGGGGCCACCAAGAGACCCAGTACTTC. This sequence encodes CAISDSSGGHQETQYF.

The chain carries TRBV7-8 and TRBJ2-7; maybe TRBD2 (5 bases). V was cut by 1 base and J by 2 bases, with 12 bases left in between. The CDR3 is made up of 15 amino acids. Per the germline V gene, CDR1 is SGHVS and CDR2 is FQNEAQ. Here the CDR3 DNA reads TGTGCCAGCAGCTTAGTTAGGCGGGCCGCCTACGAGCAGTACTTC. It is translated as CASSLVRRAAYEQYF.

This clone was recorded once. The chain joins TRBV9 to TRBJ1-2, with 11 bases matching TRBD1. Germline V lookup: CDR1 SGDLS, CDR2 YYNGEE. The CDR3 totals 15 residues. The V and J ends lost 4 bases and 3 bases, in that order; junction bases with no gene match: 5. In nucleotides, the CDR3 is TGTGCCAGCAGCCGAAGGACAGGGGGCTACTATGGCTACACCTTC. Protein sequence: CASSRRTGGYYGYTF.

This clone appeared once. The chain recombines TRBV7-2 with TRBJ1-2; D is unresolved. This CDR3 has 13 amino acids. Germline lookup yields CDR1 SGHTA and CDR2 FQGNSA. V was trimmed by 4 bases and J by 4 bases, leaving 10 bases between them. As DNA, the CDR3 is TGTGCCAGCAGCTCCTCAGGCGCCTATGGCTACACCTTC. This gives the protein CASSSSGAYGYTF.

The chain has TRBV15 and TRBJ2-1, with D possibly matching TRBD2 (5 bases). This CDR3 has 14 residues. Germline V gene data show CDR1 as LNHNV and CDR2 as YYDKDF (reference sequence). Between the trimmed V and J ends, which lost 0 bases and 5 bases, there was a span of 8 bases. The CDR3 reads CATSRDVGDNEQFF. The CDR3 region has the DNA TGTGCCACCAGCAGAGATGTGGGAGACAATGAGCAGTTCTTC.

The CDR3 region is CASSLGGGTEQFF. In DNA form, the CDR3 reads TGTGCCAGCAGCCTCGGGGGAGGGACTGAGCAGTTCTTC. The V call is TRBV9, the J call TRBJ2-1, with 7 bases aligning to TRBD2. From germline, CDR1 is SGDLS and CDR2 YYNGEE. The CDR3 spans 13 residues. V trimming: 4 bases; J trimming: 9 bases; junction bases outside the gene matches: 7.

The chain couples TRBV19 to TRBJ2-7, with D perhaps matching TRBD2 (5 bases). The germline V and J ends were trimmed by 1 base and 8 bases, with 15 bases remaining between them. Germline CDR1 reads LNHDA; CDR2 reads SQIVND (reference sequence). This CDR3 contains 14 residues. The CDR3, as DNA: TGTGCCAGTAGTATAGTCGGAGGAATTAGAAAGCAGTACTTC. This translates into CASSIVGGIRKQYF.

The J gene is TRBJ2-3, the V gene TRBV13; tentatively, D is TRBD2 (6 bases). CDR1 and CDR2 (germline): PRHDT, FYEKMQ (reference sequence). The CDR3 consists of 17 residues. V lost 4 bases and J lost 1, with 18 bases in between. The CDR3 protein is CASSSRDAPVRTDTQYF. CDR3 bases: TGTGCCAGCAGCTCGCGGGACGCCCCAGTGCGCACAGATACGCAGTATTTT.

This rearrangement joins TRBV27 to TRBJ2-5, with D possibly matching TRBD1 (6 bases). Germline V CDR1 and CDR2: MNHEY, SMNVEV (reference sequence). The CDR3 totals 13 residues. Trimming stripped 5 bases from V and 2 bases from J, with 9 bases between. CDR3 nucleotide sequence: TGTGCCAGCAGTCTAGGGACACAAGAGACCCAGTACTTC. It specifies CASSLGTQETQYF.

The rearrangement joins TRBV2 to TRBJ2-4, with a tentative D call TRBD1 (6 bases). Germline loops: CDR1 SNHLY, CDR2 FYNNEI. The CDR3 runs to 19 residues. V lost 0 bases and J lost 0, with 18 bases in between. CDR3 loop: CASSEAQGLAGLAKNIQYF. DNA for the CDR3: TGTGCCAGCAGTGAAGCCCAGGGGTTGGCAGGACTAGCCAAAAACATTCAGTACTTC.

The chain couples TRBV25-1 to TRBJ1-1; D perhaps matches TRBD1 (5 bases). The germline gives CDR1 MGHDK, CDR2 SYGVNS. V was shortened by 4 bases and J by 6 bases, with 18 bases between the two germline ends. The CDR3 contains 15 residues. CDR3 protein: CASSGDWRGRPEAFF. DNA for the CDR3: TGTGCCAGCAGTGGGGACTGGCGGGGAAGGCCTGAAGCTTTCTTT.

The chain recombines TRBV5-1 with TRBJ1-2; 8 positions agree with TRBD1. CDR3 length: 17 residues. The germline CDR1 and CDR2 sequences are SGHRS and YFSETQ. V trimming: 4 bases; J trimming: 4 bases; junction bases outside the gene matches: 15. Here the CDR3 reads CASSPRLTGGGGYGYTF. CDR3 sequence (DNA): TGCGCCAGCAGCCCCCGACTTACAGGGGGAGGTGGCTATGGCTACACCTTC.

The genes are TRBV7-8 and TRBJ2-7; unclear D gene. Trimming removed 5 bases from V and 2 bases from J, with 19 bases in between. Looked up from germline, CDR1 is SGHVS and CDR2 is FQNEAQ. This CDR3 region has 16 residues. The CDR3 nucleotides read TGTGCCAGCAGCCTCATCCAGAGAGACTCGACCTACGAGCAGTACTTC. Translation gives CASSLIQRDSTYEQYF.

The V gene is TRBV5-1, the J gene TRBJ2-6; D is uncertain. Trimming stripped 8 bases from V and 0 bases from J, with 3 bases between. The germline V gene has CDR1 SGHRS and CDR2 YFSETQ. This CDR3 is built from 12 residues. The CDR3 sequence: CASYSGANVLTF. DNA of the CDR3: TGCGCCAGTTACTCTGGGGCCAACGTCCTGACTTTC. Supplemented by reference TRBV5-1 and TRBJ2-6, the full variable domain reads KAGVTQTPRYLIKTRGQQVTLSCSPISGHRSVSWYQQTPGQGLQFLFEYFSETQRNKGNFPGRFSGRQFSNSRSEMNVSTLELGDSALYLCASYSGANVLTFGAGSRLTVL.

The chain carries TRBV18 and TRBJ2-7, with a weak D call TRBD1 (5 bases). Trimming left V 5 bases short and J 5 bases short, with 16 bases between. The CDR3 runs to 14 residues. CDR1 and CDR2 (germline): KGHSH, LQKENI. The CDR3 DNA sequence: TGTGCCAGCTCAGCCCGGGCCTTAGGGGACGAGCAGTACTTC. Translating it yields CASSARALGDEQYF.